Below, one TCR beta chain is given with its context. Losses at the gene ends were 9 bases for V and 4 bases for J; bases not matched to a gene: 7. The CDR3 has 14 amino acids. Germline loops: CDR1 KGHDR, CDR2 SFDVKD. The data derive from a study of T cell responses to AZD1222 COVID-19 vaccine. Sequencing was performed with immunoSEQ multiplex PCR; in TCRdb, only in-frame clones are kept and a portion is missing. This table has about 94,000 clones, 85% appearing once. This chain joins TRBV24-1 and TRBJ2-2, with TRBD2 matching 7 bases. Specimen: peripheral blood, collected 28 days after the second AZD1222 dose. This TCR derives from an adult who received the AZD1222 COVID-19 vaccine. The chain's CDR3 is CATQTSVLTGELFF. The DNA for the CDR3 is TGTGCCACCCAAACTAGCGTCCTCACCGGGGAGCTGTTTTTT.